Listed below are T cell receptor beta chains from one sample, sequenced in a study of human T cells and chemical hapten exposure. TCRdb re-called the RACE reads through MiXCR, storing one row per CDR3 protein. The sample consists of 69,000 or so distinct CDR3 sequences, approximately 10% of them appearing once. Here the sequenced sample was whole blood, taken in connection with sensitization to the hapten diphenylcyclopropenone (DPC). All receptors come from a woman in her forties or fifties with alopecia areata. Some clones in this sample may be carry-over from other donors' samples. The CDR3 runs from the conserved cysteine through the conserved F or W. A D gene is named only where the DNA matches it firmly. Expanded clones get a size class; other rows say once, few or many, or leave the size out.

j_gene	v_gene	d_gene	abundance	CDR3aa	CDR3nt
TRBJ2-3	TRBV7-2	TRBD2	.	CASSSSGTTRTDTQYF	TGTGCCAGCAGCTCATCCGGGACTACCCGCACAGATACGCAGTATTTT
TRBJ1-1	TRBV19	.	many	CASSIDRLYTEAFF	TGTGCCAGTAGTATCGACAGGCTTTACACTGAAGCTTTCTTT
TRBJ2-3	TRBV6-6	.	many	CASSYEGTGTDTQYF	TGTGCCAGCAGTTACGAGGGTACTGGTACAGATACGCAGTATTTT
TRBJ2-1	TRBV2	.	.	CASTAELYNEQFF	TGTGCCAGCACGGCGGAGTTATACAATGAGCAGTTCTTC
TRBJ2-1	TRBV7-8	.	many	CASSSPGELGLNEQFF	TGTGCCAGCAGTTCGCCCGGGGAGCTGGGATTAAATGAGCAGTTCTTC
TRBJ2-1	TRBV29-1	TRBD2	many	CSVASGNSYNEQFF	TGCAGCGTCGCTAGCGGGAACTCCTACAATGAGCAGTTCTTC
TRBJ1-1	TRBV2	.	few	CASSEARGPLGEAFF	TGTGCCAGCAGTGAAGCAAGGGGCCCTCTGGGGGAAGCTTTCTTT
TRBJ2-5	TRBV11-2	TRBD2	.	CASSPGLSGRGETQYF	TGTGCCAGCAGCCCAGGACTGAGCGGGAGAGGGGAGACCCAGTACTTC
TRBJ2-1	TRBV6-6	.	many	CATSLERSTYNEQFF	TGTGCCACCTCCCTTGAGCGGTCAACTTACAATGAGCAGTTCTTC
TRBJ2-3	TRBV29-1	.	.	CSVEAPGDTQYF	TGCAGCGTTGAAGCGCCGGGGGATACGCAGTATTTT
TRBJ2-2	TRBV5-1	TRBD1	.	CASSPRLPGGASGGELFF	TGCGCCAGCAGCCCCCGACTACCAGGGGGCGCATCTGGCGGGGAGCTGTTTTTT
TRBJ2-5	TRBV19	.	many	CASSSGRQETQYF	TGTGCCAGTAGTTCAGGACGCCAAGAGACCCAGTACTTC
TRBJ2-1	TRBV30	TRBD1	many	CAWAQGAGFLQFF	TGTGCCTGGGCTCAGGGGGCCGGATTTCTGCAGTTCTTC
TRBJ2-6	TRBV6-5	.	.	CASSYSIGGAGANVLTF	TGTGCCAGCAGTTACTCGATCGGGGGCGCTGGGGCCAACGTCCTGACTTTC
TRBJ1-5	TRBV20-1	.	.	CSASSGAVSNQPQHF	TGCAGTGCTAGTTCAGGGGCAGTTAGCAATCAGCCCCAGCATTTT
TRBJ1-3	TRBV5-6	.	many	CASSYSGNTIYF	TGTGCCAGCAGTTACTCTGGAAACACCATATATTTT
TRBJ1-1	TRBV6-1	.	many	CASSVGLNSEAFF	TGTGCCAGCAGTGTCGGTTTAAACAGTGAAGCTTTCTTT
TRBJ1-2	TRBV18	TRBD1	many	CASSPDRGPSYGYTF	TGTGCCAGCTCACCAGACAGGGGGCCAAGCTATGGCTACACCTTC
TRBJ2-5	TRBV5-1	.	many	CASSLVSNVQETQYF	TGCGCCAGCAGCTTGGTCAGCAACGTCCAAGAGACCCAGTACTTC
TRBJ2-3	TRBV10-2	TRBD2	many	CASSEWLAGGSAWVTDTQYF	TGCGCCAGCAGTGAGTGGCTAGCGGGAGGATCGGCGTGGGTCACAGATACGCAGTATTTT
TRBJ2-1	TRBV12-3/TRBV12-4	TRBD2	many	CASSFGGLAFYEQFF	TGTGCCAGCAGTTTCGGGGGACTAGCGTTTTATGAGCAGTTCTTC
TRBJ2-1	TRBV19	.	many	CASSHLRPRNEQFF	TGTGCCAGTAGTCACCTAAGACCGCGCAATGAGCAGTTCTTC
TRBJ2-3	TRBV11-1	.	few	CASSLARIRLRPDTQYF	TGTGCCAGCAGCTTAGCGAGAATCCGCCTACGACCAGATACGCAGTATTTT
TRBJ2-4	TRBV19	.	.	CASSIVRTPLAKNIQYF	TGTGCCAGTAGTATCGTAAGGACACCGCTAGCCAAAAACATTCAGTACTTC
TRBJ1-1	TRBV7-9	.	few	CASSPGPPFMVHTEAFF	TGTGCCAGCAGCCCCGGACCGCCATTCATGGTGCACACTGAAGCTTTCTTT
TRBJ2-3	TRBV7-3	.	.	CASSSRPPPDTQYF	TGTGCCAGCAGCTCGCGCCCCCCCCCAGATACGCAGTATTTT
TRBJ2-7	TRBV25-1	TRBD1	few	CASSEPGTGVTEQYF	TGTGCCAGCAGTGAACCCGGGACAGGGGTTACCGAGCAGTACTTC
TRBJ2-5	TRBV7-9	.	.	CASSPRSSSETQYF	TGTGCCAGCAGCCCGAGGAGTTCGTCAGAGACCCAGTACTTC
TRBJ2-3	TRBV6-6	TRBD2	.	CASSFTSGFTDTQYF	TGTGCCAGCAGCTTTACTAGCGGCTTCACAGATACGCAGTATTTT
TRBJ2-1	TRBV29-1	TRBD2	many	CSVHPSGLAGVFDEQFF	TGCAGCGTCCACCCTTCGGGACTAGCGGGAGTATTCGATGAGCAGTTCTTC
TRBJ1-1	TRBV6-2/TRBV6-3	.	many	CASRDWALSEAFF	TGTGCCAGCAGGGACTGGGCACTCTCTGAAGCTTTCTTT
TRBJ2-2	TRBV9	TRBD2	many	CASSRFRAFGRDGGELFF	TGTGCCAGCAGTCGATTTAGGGCTTTCGGGAGGGACGGCGGGGAGCTGTTTTTT
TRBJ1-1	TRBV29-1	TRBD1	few	CSVRTQGGITEAFF	TGCAGCGTACGAACCCAGGGGGGGATCACTGAAGCTTTCTTT
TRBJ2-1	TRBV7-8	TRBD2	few	CASSVAGDGYNEQFF	TGTGCCAGCAGCGTAGCGGGAGATGGTTACAATGAGCAGTTCTTC
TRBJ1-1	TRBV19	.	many	CASSSRVANTEAFF	TGTGCCAGTAGCTCCAGGGTGGCAAACACTGAAGCTTTCTTT
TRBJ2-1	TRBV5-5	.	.	CASSLTRGDNEQFF	TGTGCCAGCAGCCTCACCAGGGGCGACAATGAGCAGTTCTTC
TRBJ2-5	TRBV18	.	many	CASSPSQETQYF	TGTGCCAGCTCACCATCTCAAGAGACCCAGTACTTC
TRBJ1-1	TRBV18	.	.	CASRADGNTEAFF	TGTGCCAGCCGGGCGGATGGAAACACTGAAGCTTTCTTT
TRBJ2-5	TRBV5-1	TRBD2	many	CASSLGPTSGGYQETQYF	TGCGCCAGCAGCTTGGGGCCAACTAGCGGAGGTTACCAAGAGACCCAGTACTTC
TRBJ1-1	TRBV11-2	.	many	CASRPAGQLMNTEAFF	TGTGCCAGCAGGCCCGCAGGACAGCTGATGAACACTGAAGCTTTCTTT
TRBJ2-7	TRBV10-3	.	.	CAIRDNYEQYF	TGTGCCATCCGGGATAATTACGAGCAGTACTTC
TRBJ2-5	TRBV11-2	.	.	CASSRASYQETQYF	TGTGCCAGCAGCCGGGCTAGCTACCAAGAGACCCAGTACTTC
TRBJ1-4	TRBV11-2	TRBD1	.	CASSPDGQGMGTNEKLFF	TGTGCCAGCAGTCCGGATGGACAGGGGATGGGGACTAATGAAAAACTGTTTTTT
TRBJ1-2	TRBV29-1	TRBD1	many	CSVDGQGRDYGYTF	TGCAGCGTTGATGGACAGGGGAGGGACTATGGCTACACCTTC
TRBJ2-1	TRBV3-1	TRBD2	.	CASSRLAGGDNEQFF	TGTGCCAGCAGCCGACTAGCGGGAGGTGACAATGAGCAGTTCTTC
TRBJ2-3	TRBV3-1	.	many	CASSQFALSTDTQYF	TGTGCCAGCAGCCAATTTGCTCTAAGCACAGATACGCAGTATTTT
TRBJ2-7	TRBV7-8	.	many	CASSLAGDPYEQYF	TGTGCCAGCAGCTTAGCGGGAGATCCCTACGAGCAGTACTTC
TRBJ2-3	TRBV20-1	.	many	CSARPDGGGVATDTQYF	TGCAGTGCTAGACCCGACGGGGGTGGAGTTGCCACAGATACGCAGTATTTT
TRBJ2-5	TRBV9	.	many	CASSSNTGGWGGTQYF	TGTGCCAGCAGCTCGAACACTGGGGGCTGGGGTGGGACCCAGTACTTC
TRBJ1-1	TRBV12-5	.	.	CASGLSGVSNTEAFF	TGTGCTAGTGGTTTGAGCGGAGTTTCGAACACTGAAGCTTTCTTT
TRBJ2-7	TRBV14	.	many	CASSHPNRGGEQYF	TGTGCCAGCAGCCATCCTAACCGTGGTGGCGAGCAGTACTTC
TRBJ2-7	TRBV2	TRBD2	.	CASRDSGSYEQYF	TGTGCCAGCAGGGATAGCGGGAGCTACGAGCAGTACTTC
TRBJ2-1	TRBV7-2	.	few	CASSLVAQGNEQFF	TGTGCCAGCAGCTTAGTCGCGCAGGGGAATGAGCAGTTCTTC
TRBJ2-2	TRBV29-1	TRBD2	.	CSVKTSGNTGELFF	TGCAGCGTTAAGACTAGCGGCAACACCGGGGAGCTGTTTTTT